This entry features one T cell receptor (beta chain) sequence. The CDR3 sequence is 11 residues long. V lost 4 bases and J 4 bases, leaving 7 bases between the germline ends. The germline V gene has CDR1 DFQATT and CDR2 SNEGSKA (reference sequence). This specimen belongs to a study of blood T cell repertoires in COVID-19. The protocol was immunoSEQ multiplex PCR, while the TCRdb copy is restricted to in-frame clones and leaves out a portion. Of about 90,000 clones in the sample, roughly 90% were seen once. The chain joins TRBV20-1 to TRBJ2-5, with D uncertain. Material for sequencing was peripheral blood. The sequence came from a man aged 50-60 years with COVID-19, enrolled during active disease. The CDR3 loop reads CSANPGETQYF. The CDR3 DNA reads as TGCAGTGCTAACCCGGGAGAGACCCAGTACTTC.